This T cell receptor beta chain was observed in a study of cytomegalovirus exposure and HLA in healthy donors. With 60 Vbeta and 13 Jbeta primers, the PCR was carried out. Data came from immunoSEQ multiplex PCR; TCRdb stores just in-frame clones and leaves some out. The sample yields over 150,000 clones, about three quarters seen once. The length of the CDR3 is 14 residues. Trimming cost V 0 bases and J 3 bases, with 9 bases left between them. The germline gives CDR1 SGHAT, CDR2 FQNNGV. This receptor was obtained from a woman in her 40s in good health and CMV-seronegative. Source material: PBMCs. The chain joins TRBV11-2 to TRBJ2-7, with D perhaps matching TRBD2 (5 bases). The CDR3 nucleotides are TGTGCCAGCAGCTTAGAGAGGGCCCTCTACGAGCAGTACTTC. This encodes CASSLERALYEQYF.